The 21 T cell receptor beta chains below come from one sample, sequenced in a study of regulatory T cells in long-lasting Graves disease. In building TCR beta libraries, iRepertoire HTBI primers were used together with Arm-PCR of CDR3 regions. TCRdb re-called the multiplex PCR reads through MiXCR, storing one row per CDR3 protein. The sample consists of 300,000 to 500,000 distinct CDR3 sequences, roughly 20% of them appearing once. The time point was: persistent/refractory GD, antithyroid drugs over 5 years with positive TRAb. RNA extracted from PBMCs served as the sequencing template. The material sequenced was peripheral blood mononuclear cells (PBMCs), taken when the disease was refractory, from a patient treated with antithyroid drugs. Every receptor here comes from a female donor with Graves disease.

This clonotype was recorded at least ten times. V usage is TRBV30 and J usage is TRBJ1-4; 8 nucleotides match TRBD1. Germline lookup yields CDR1 GTSNPN and CDR2 SVGIG (reference sequence). This CDR3 has 12 amino acids. Unmatched junction bases numbered 4, after V lost 3 bases and J lost 10 bases. The CDR3 region has the DNA TGTGCCTGGAGCGCCGGACAGGGAAAACTGTTTTTT. Translating gives CAWSAGQGKLFF.

This clonotype was detected a few times. The V and J genes are TRBV28 and TRBJ1-4; D not certain. The V gene lost 1 base and the J gene lost 6 bases, with 0 bases spanning the gap. CDR3 length equals 11 residues. The germline gives CDR1 MDHEN, CDR2 SYDVKM. This CDR3 reads CASSLYEKLFF. The DNA for the CDR3 is TGTGCCAGCAGTTTATATGAAAAACTGTTTTTT.

This clonotype has just a few counts. The chain joins TRBV6-1 to TRBJ1-3; a weak D match, TRBD1 (5 bases). The V and J ends lost 5 bases and 3 bases respectively, with 11 bases between them. There are 14 residues in the CDR3. Germline V lookup: CDR1 MNHNS, CDR2 SASEGT. The DNA for the CDR3 is TGTGCCAGCAGTCTCCGGGACCGTGGAAACACCATATATTTT. Residues: CASSLRDRGNTIYF.

This chain connects TRBV9 to TRBJ2-7; D is unresolved. Trimming stripped 0 bases from V and 5 bases from J, with 15 bases between. Germline loops: CDR1 SGDLS, CDR2 YYNGEE. CDR3 length: 15 residues. The CDR3 loop reads CASSVGGRILDEQYF. The CDR3 DNA sequence: TGTGCCAGCAGCGTAGGAGGCAGGATCCTAGACGAGCAGTACTTC.

This clonotype has a count of ten or more. The chain employs TRBV30 and TRBJ1-1; 10 nucleotides agree with TRBD1. Germline-derived CDR1 and CDR2 are GTSNPN and SVGIG (reference sequence). The CDR3 contains 15 residues. J lost 6 bases, V lost 4 bases, and 11 bases had no gene match. The CDR3 sequence is CAWKNPGQGMAEAFF. The CDR3 nucleotides read TGTGCCTGGAAGAATCCGGGACAGGGGATGGCTGAAGCTTTCTTT.

The gene calls are TRBV30 and TRBJ1-1; the D gene is possibly TRBD1 (6 bases). Germline V gene data show CDR1 as GTSNPN and CDR2 as SVGIG (reference sequence). The V end was cut by 3 bases, the J end by 1 base, with 9 bases between. CDR3 size: 13 residues. The CDR3 nucleotides are TGTGCCTGGAGATCGGGGGCGAACACTGAAGCTTTCTTT. Its translation is CAWRSGANTEAFF.

Ten or more counts support this clonotype. The genes are TRBV7-2 and TRBJ1-5, with 7 nucleotides matching TRBD1. This CDR3 spans 14 amino acids. V trimming: 0 bases; J trimming: 6 bases; junction bases outside the gene matches: 2. From germline, CDR1 is SGHTA and CDR2 FQGNSA. CDR3 DNA: TGTGCCAGCAGCTTAGCAGGGGGCGGTCAGCCCCAGCATTTT. It encodes CASSLAGGGQPQHF.

This clonotype has only a few counts. The chain couples TRBV4-1 to TRBJ1-2; D is unresolved. Germline V gene sequence: CDR1 MGHRA, CDR2 YSYEKL. The ends were cut back, 0 bases at V and 8 bases at J, with 7 bases in the middle. The CDR3 has 12 amino acids. The CDR3 nucleotides read TGCGCCAGCAGCCAAGAGGCCGGGGGCTACACCTTC. Its protein product is CASSQEAGGYTF.

A few counts support this clonotype. The chain links TRBV6-1 to TRBJ1-3, with TRBD1 as a possible D gene (5 bases). V was pared by 6 bases and J by 2 bases, with 14 bases between. This CDR3 is built from 15 residues. Germline V gene data show CDR1 as MNHNS and CDR2 as SASEGT. The CDR3 coding sequence is TGTGCCAGCAGGCCCCCGACAGACGCTGGAAACACCATATATTTT. Protein product: CASRPPTDAGNTIYF.

In its sample, this clonotype was seen a few times. In DNA, the CDR3 is TGTGCCAGCAGTTTAGGCCAGGGGTGGGCTGAAGCTTTCTTT. This sequence encodes CASSLGQGWAEAFF. V usage is TRBV12-3 or TRBV12-4 and J usage is TRBJ1-1; the D gene is possibly TRBD1 (6 bases). Trimming removed 1 base at V and 6 bases at J, with 12 bases between. The CDR3 is 14 residues long.

This clonotype was counted at least ten times. V gene TRBV29-1 combines with J gene TRBJ2-5; D might be TRBD1 (5 bases). The CDR3 runs to 12 residues. Trimming cost V 4 bases and J 5 bases, with 11 bases left between them. The germline V gene encodes CDR1 SQVTM and CDR2 ANQGSEA. The CDR3 DNA sequence: TGCAGCGTTGGACCGTCAGGGGAGACCCAGTACTTC. Encoded protein: CSVGPSGETQYF.

The chain combines TRBV6-1 with TRBJ2-7; perhaps D is TRBD1 or TRBD2 (7 bases each). The CDR3 runs 15 residues. Germline V gene lookup returns CDR1 MNHNS and CDR2 SASEGT. Trimming removed 6 bases at V and 3 bases at J, with 18 bases between. The chain's CDR3 is CASRLSSGTVYEQYF. CDR3 nucleotides: TGTGCCAGCAGACTATCCAGCGGGACAGTCTACGAGCAGTACTTC.

The chain employs TRBV7-2 and TRBJ1-6; 10 bases match TRBD1. This CDR3 contains 16 residues. Trimming took 2 bases from V and 7 from J; bases not matched to a gene: 5. CDR1 and CDR2 (germline): SGHTA, FQGNSA. The CDR3 bases are TGTGCCAGCAGCTTAATGGGACAGGGGATAAATTCACCCCTCCACTTT. Protein sequence: CASSLMGQGINSPLHF.

This clonotype was found a few times. V is TRBV6-1 and J is TRBJ2-7; D uncertain. The V and J ends lost 6 bases and 5 bases respectively, with 20 bases between them. The CDR3 contains 15 residues. CDR1 and CDR2 (germline): MNHNS, SASEGT. The CDR3 nucleotides read TGTGCCAGCAGAGACCGAACCGGTCTAACACACGAGCAGTACTTC. It encodes CASRDRTGLTHEQYF.

This clonotype was counted between two and nine times. The chain is built from TRBV11-2 and TRBJ2-7, with D hard to call. CDR1 and CDR2 from the germline V gene are SGHAT and FQNNGV. There are 16 residues in the CDR3. V was clipped by 2 bases and J by 1 base, with 15 bases between them. The CDR3 is CASSLTGSVGSYEQYF. In DNA, the CDR3 is TGTGCCAGCAGCTTAACCGGCTCTGTGGGGTCCTACGAGCAGTACTTC.

This clonotype was seen at least ten times. This chain links TRBV12-3 or TRBV12-4 with TRBJ1-1, with a tentative D call TRBD1 (6 bases). The CDR3 is 14 residues long. The ends were cut back, 5 bases at V and 4 bases at J, with 14 bases in the middle. The CDR3 nucleotides are TGTGCCAGCAGTCTAGGGGGATTTCTCACTGAAGCTTTCTTT. Translated, it gives CASSLGGFLTEAFF.

This clonotype was counted ten times or more. The J gene is TRBJ2-5, the V gene TRBV3-1; possible D gene TRBD2, 5 bases. This CDR3 is 15 amino acids long. Germline V CDR1 and CDR2: LGHDT, YNNKEL (reference sequence). Trimming took off 1 base at V and 7 bases at J, with 16 bases between the two ends. DNA for the CDR3: TGTGCCAGCAGCCAAGTAGGGCCAAGCCGGGGGACCCAGTACTTC. As protein: CASSQVGPSRGTQYF.

The gene calls are TRBV5-5 and TRBJ1-1; 8 bases line up with TRBD1. V shed 2 bases and J 5 bases; nucleotides not matched to a gene: 8. Germline-derived CDR1 and CDR2 are SGHKS and YYEKEE (reference sequence). CDR3 length: 15 amino acids. CDR3 in DNA: TGTGCCAGCAGCTTTGTGGACAGGGAAGGTACTGAAGCTTTCTTT. This translates into CASSFVDREGTEAFF.

Comment on this clonotype: A much more abundant neighbour one base away suggests this may be a read error. This chain uses TRBV15 with TRBJ1-6; no definite D call. This CDR3 has 13 residues. Germline V gene data show CDR1 as LNHNV and CDR2 as YYDKDF (reference sequence). CDR3 region: CATGRENGSPLHF. The CDR3 region has the DNA TGTGCCACCGGCAGAGAAAACGGTTCACCCCTCCACTTT.

The table lists this clonotype with many counts. This chain uses TRBV7-2 with TRBJ2-5; 9 bases agree with TRBD2. The CDR3 consists of 16 residues. With V trimmed by 2 bases and J by 2 bases, 6 bases remained unmatched. Germline-derived CDR1 and CDR2 are SGHTA and FQGNSA. The CDR3 reads CASSLSTSGLQETQYF. CDR3 DNA: TGTGCCAGCAGCTTATCCACTAGCGGGTTGCAAGAGACCCAGTACTTC. Full variable domain (rest looked up from reference TRBV7-2 and TRBJ2-5): GAGVSQSPSNKVTEKGKDVELRCDPISGHTALYWYRQSLGQGLEFLIYFQGNSAPDKSGLPSDRFSAERTGGSVSTLTIQRTQQEDSAVYLCASSLSTSGLQETQYFGPGTRLLVL.

Ten or more counts support this clonotype. This chain connects TRBV28 to TRBJ2-7; TRBD2 matches 8 bases. Per the germline V gene, CDR1 is MDHEN and CDR2 is SYDVKM. Germline trimming cut 6 bases from V and 2 bases from J; bases unmatched to any gene: 9. The CDR3 spans 15 residues. CDR3 amino acids: CASSLTSGTTYEQYF. The CDR3 DNA follows: TGTGCCAGCAGCCTCACTAGCGGCACAACCTACGAGCAGTACTTC.